The clone carrying this T cell receptor (beta chain) was seen ten or more times. Its target is unknown. This sample was included in a study of regulatory T cells in long-lasting Graves disease. Time point indicated: persistent/refractory GD, antithyroid drugs over 5 years with positive TRAb. Isolated PBMC RNA provided the starting material for the TCR library. iRepertoire HTBI primers and Arm-PCR of CDR3 regions built TCR beta libraries. TCRdb reprocessed the multiplex PCR reads with MiXCR, giving one entry per CDR3 protein. The sample yields around 340,000 distinct CDR3 sequences, around 20% seen once. Notes on the study in general: Researchers reported studying only peripheral blood, not thyroid tissue.

Here the sequenced sample was peripheral blood mononuclear cells (PBMCs), taken when the disease was refractory, from a patient treated with antithyroid drugs. The receptor was derived from a female donor with Graves disease.

Written as DNA, the CDR3 is TGTGCCAGCAGCTTAGCACCGGAGCCCCTCCACTTT. It encodes CASSLAPEPLHF. J is TRBJ1-6 and V is TRBV7-9; D gene uncertain. The CDR3 loop spans 12 amino acids. The ends were cut back, 0 bases at V and 13 bases at J, with 7 bases in the middle. CDR1 is SEHNR and CDR2 is FQNEAQ in the germline V gene (reference sequence).